Listed below are T cell receptor beta chains from one sample, sequenced in a study of blood T cell repertoires in COVID-19. The data were produced by immunoSEQ multiplex PCR, yet TCRdb's version contains in-frame clones alone and is incomplete. This sample has fewer than 300,000 clones, with 75% to 90% found just once. The sequenced sample was PBMCs or T cells enriched from blood (not recorded which). The receptors here all came from a woman in her twenties or thirties who had recovered from COVID-19. CDR3s include the opening cysteine and the closing phenylalanine or tryptophan.

>TRBV15|TRBJ1-1
CATSSAFGQLQNTEAFF
>TRBV10-2|TRBJ1-4
CASSEGTGEKLFF
>TRBV7-9|TRBJ2-2
CASSAGTANLGELFF
>TRBV10-2|TRBJ2-1
CASSENRGRALYNEQFF
>TRBV19|TRBJ1-5
CASSIDLVGGAGNQPQHF
>TRBV27|TRBJ2-1
CASLGRITDNEQFF
>TRBV9|TRBJ2-7
CASSLGLAGVGEQYF
>TRBV11-2|TRBJ2-7
CASSSLDRTYEQYF
>TRBV6-1|TRBJ2-5
CASSGQGLAGVLETQYF
>TRBV10-3|TRBJ1-1
CATDTGGTEAFF
>TRBV5-4|TRBJ2-7
CASSPIQGGAYEQYF
>TRBV28|TRBJ1-6
CASDTQGSDSSPLHF
>TRBV27|TRBJ1-4
CASSRTGGVKLFF
>TRBV4-2|TRBJ1-1
CASSRIDRGLVVNTEAFF
>TRBV3-1/TRBV3-2|TRBJ2-5
CASSLPRRQETQYF
>TRBV4-1|TRBJ1-6
CASSQEARSDNSPLHF
>TRBV5-1|TRBJ1-6
CASSPDRVMGSPLHF
>TRBV24-1|TRBJ2-1
CATSDEAGGGNEQFF
>TRBV27|TRBJ1-2
CASSFGQAYGYTF
>TRBV5-1|TRBJ1-5
CASSLEGYSNQPQHF
>TRBV11-2|TRBJ2-2
CASSSLTGANTGELFF
>TRBV5-1|TRBJ2-7
CASRRAGGSYEQYF
>TRBV28|TRBJ2-1
CASSLFARSYNEQFF
>TRBV3-1/TRBV3-2|TRBJ2-7
CASSQDGGREVEQYF
>TRBV10-3|TRBJ1-1
CAISPGTGRSTEAFF
>TRBV30|TRBJ2-3
CAWSAGSLSTDTQYF
>TRBV7-2|TRBJ2-1
CASSLGTLAGVRNEQFF
>TRBV28|TRBJ2-1
CASSFEDSSYNEQFF
>TRBV4-2|TRBJ2-1
CASSLRGLAGGGSSYNEQFF
>TRBV19|TRBJ1-5
CASSMFGRAYNQPQHF
>TRBV28|TRBJ1-2
CASSLIEGGLRYGYTF
>TRBV6-5|TRBJ2-1
CASGGLSNEQFF
>TRBV30|TRBJ1-1
CAWSGQGHTEAFF
>TRBV19|TRBJ2-2
CASSMGLAGGPMSTGELFF
>TRBV18|TRBJ1-1
CASSPDRVGAFF
>TRBV30|TRBJ1-1
CAWASYSVNTEAFF
>TRBV10-3|TRBJ2-3
CAISGGATRGTDTQYF
>TRBV25-1|TRBJ2-2
CASSVGAGELFF
>TRBV20-1|TRBJ2-3
CSASRESPTDTQYF
>TRBV20-1|TRBJ1-2
CSASEGRVYGYTF
>TRBV19|TRBJ1-4
CASSTQRPGGYLEKLFF
>TRBV6-4|TRBJ2-1
CASSDGKREVYEQFF
>TRBV12-3/TRBV12-4|TRBJ2-3
CASSSLGSLYF
>TRBV7-2|TRBJ2-5
CASSFLPGLVETQYF
>TRBV7-6|TRBJ2-3
CASSLGTAERTDTQYF
>TRBV27|TRBJ2-5
CASTSGGGGRKTQYF
>TRBV12-3/TRBV12-4|TRBJ2-7
CASRGSSEQYF
>TRBV10-2|TRBJ1-6
CASSDNRGRGNSPLHF